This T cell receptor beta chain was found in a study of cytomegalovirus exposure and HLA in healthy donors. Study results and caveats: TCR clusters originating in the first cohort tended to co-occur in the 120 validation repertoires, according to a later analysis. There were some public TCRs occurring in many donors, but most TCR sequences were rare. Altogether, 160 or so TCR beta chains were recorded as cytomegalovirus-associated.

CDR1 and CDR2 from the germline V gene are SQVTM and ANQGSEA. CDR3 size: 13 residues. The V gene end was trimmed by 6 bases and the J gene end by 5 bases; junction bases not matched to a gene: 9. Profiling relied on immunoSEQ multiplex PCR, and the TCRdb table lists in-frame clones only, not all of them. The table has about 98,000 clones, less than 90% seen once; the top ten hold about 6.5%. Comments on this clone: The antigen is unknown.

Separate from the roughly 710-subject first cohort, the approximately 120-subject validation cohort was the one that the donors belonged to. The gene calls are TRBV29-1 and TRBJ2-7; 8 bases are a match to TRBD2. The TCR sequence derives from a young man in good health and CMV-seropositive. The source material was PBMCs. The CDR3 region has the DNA TGCAGCGTAGAGGGACTAGATGGTCACGAGCAGTACTTC. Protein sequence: CSVEGLDGHEQYF.